This entry is about one T cell receptor (beta chain). The Seattle site enrolled patients during active infection and followed them longitudinally. The table came from immunoSEQ multiplex PCR; TCRdb's copy has only in-frame clones and leaves some out. The repertoire consists of some 120,000 clones, with around 74% occurring once and the leading ten covering 6%. Trimming took 0 bases from V and 0 from J; bases not matched to a gene: 1. Germline assignment: CDR1 SGHAT and CDR2 FQNNGV. CDR3 length: 15 residues. The data derive from a study of blood T cell repertoires in COVID-19. At the level of the study: The study drew acute and convalescent COVID-19 samples from the United States, Italy and Spain. The analysed material was cDNA or gDNA that came from T cells, B-cell-depleted T cells, or PBMCs.

The chain joins TRBV11-2 to TRBJ1-1; 7 bases are shared with TRBD1. The receptor comes from an elderly man with COVID-19, enrolled during active disease. Sequenced input: peripheral blood. The CDR3 bases are TGTGCCAGCAGCTTAGATCAGGGGGTGAACACTGAAGCTTTCTTT. Translated: CASSLDQGVNTEAFF.